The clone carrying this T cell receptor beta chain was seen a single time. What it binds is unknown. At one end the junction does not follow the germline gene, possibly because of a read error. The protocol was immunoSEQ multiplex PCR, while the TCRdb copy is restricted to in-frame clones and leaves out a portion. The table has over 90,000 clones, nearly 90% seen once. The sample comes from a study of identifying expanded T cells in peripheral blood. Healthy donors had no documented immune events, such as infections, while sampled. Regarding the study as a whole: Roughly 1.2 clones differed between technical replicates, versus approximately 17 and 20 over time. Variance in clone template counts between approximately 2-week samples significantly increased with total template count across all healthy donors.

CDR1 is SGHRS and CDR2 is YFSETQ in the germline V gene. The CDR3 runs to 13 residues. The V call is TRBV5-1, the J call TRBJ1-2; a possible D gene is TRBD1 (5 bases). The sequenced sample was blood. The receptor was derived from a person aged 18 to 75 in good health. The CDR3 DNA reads TGCGCCAGCAGCTTTGGATGGGACTATGGCCACACCTTC. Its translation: CASSFGWDYGHTF.